What follows describes a single T cell receptor (beta chain). MiXCR was run by TCRdb on the RT-PCR reads, yielding one entry per CDR3 protein. The top ten clones hold around 6% of a sample with about a million distinct CDR3 sequences, approximately 18% of them seen once. The sample belongs to a study of patients and donors after allogeneic stem cell transplantation. Trimming cost V 5 bases and J 2 bases, with 13 bases left between them. The CDR3 runs 14 residues. The V gene is TRBV12-3 or TRBV12-4, the J gene TRBJ2-7; no firm D call. The sequenced sample consisted of blood, either unsorted or a sorted T cell fraction (not recorded which). This sequence was found in a human donor who was either an allogeneic HSCT recipient or a stem cell or donor lymphocyte infusion donor (not recorded which). It is not recorded whose cells these are; they may come from a transplant donor. The CDR3: CASSPWTVTYEQYF. CDR3 nucleotide sequence: TGTGCCAGCAGTCCCTGGACGGTGACCTACGAGCAGTACTTC.